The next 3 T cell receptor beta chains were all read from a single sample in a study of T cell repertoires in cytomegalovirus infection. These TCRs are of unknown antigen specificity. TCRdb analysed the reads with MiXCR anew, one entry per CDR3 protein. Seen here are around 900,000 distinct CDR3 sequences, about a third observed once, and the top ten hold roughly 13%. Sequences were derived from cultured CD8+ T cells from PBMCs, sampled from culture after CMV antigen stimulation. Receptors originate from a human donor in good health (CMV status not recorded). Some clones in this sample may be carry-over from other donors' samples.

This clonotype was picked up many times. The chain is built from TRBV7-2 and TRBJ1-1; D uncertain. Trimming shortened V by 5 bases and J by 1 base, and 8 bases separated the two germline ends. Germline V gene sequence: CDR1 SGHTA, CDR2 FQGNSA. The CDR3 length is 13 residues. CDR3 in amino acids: CASSPYGNTEAFF. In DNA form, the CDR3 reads TGTGCCAGCAGCCCCTACGGGAACACTGAAGCTTTCTTT.

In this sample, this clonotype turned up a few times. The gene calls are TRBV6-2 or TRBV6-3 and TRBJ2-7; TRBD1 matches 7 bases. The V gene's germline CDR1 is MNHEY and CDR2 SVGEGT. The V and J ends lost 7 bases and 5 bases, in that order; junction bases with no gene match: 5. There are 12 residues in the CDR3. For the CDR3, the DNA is TGTGCCAGCATGGGACAGAAAGACGAGCAGTACGTC. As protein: CASMGQKDEQYV.

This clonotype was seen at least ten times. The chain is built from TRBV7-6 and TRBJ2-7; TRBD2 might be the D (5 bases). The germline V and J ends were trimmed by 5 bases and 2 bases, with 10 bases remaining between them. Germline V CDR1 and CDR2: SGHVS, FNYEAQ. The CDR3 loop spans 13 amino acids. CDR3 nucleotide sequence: TGTGCCAGCAGCGCGGGCCCAACCTACGAGCAGTACTTC. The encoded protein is CASSAGPTYEQYF.